Following are 20 T cell receptor beta chains from one sample sequenced in a study of T-cell reconstitution after alpha-beta-depleted transplantation in children. The authors prepared the TCRbeta library with unique molecular identifiers. TCRdb processed the PCR reads anew with MiXCR; each CDR3 protein has one entry. The sample has about 420,000 distinct CDR3 sequences, around 15% seen once. Sequences were derived from PBMCs, mostly from graft donor cells, sampled 360 days after TCRalphabeta/CD19-depleted stem cell transplant. The receptors come from a boy younger than two who had a stem cell transplant for Wiskott-Aldrich syndrome, so the T cells may come from the graft donor.

This clonotype was seen at least ten times. At one of its ends the junction is not consistent with the germline gene, which may arise from a read error. CDR3 DNA: TGTGCCAGCAGTTTAGGGTACCAAGAGACCCAGTACTTC. Translating it yields CASSLGYQETQYF. The rearrangement links TRBV11-2 to TRBJ2-5, with D unclear. The CDR3 length is 13 residues. The germline CDR1 and CDR2 sequences are SGHAT and FQNNGV.

This clonotype showed up just a few times. The chain couples TRBV6-1 to TRBJ1-2, with D possibly matching TRBD1 (6 bases). V was cut by 0 bases and J by 2 bases, with 13 bases left in between. The CDR3 length is 16 residues. From germline, CDR1 is MNHNS and CDR2 SASEGT. In DNA, the CDR3 is TGTGCCAGCAGTGAAGCATCACAGGGATGGAACTATGGCTACACCTTC. Translation: CASSEASQGWNYGYTF.

V gene TRBV12-3 or TRBV12-4 combines with J gene TRBJ2-5, with a possible D match to TRBD1 (5 bases). V lost 4 bases and J 3 bases, leaving 18 bases between the germline ends. CDR3 length: 16 amino acids. This CDR3 is CASSSGRWAGKETQYF. DNA for the CDR3: TGTGCCAGCAGTTCAGGACGATGGGCAGGGAAAGAGACCCAGTACTTC.

This clonotype was seen only a few times. The chain couples TRBV7-2 to TRBJ1-2, with no clear D. This CDR3 region has 15 residues. Germline V gives CDR1 SGHTA, CDR2 FQGNSA. Trimming took off 10 bases at V and 4 bases at J, with 22 bases between the two ends. CDR3 DNA: TGTGCCACCGAGTTCCTCTTAAGTGGGTCCTATGGCTACACCTTC. This gives the protein CATEFLLSGSYGYTF. Full variable domain (outside the CDR3, taken from reference TRBV7-2 and TRBJ1-2): GAGVSQSPSNKVTEKGKDVELRCDPISGHTALYWYRQSLGQGLEFLIYFQGNSAPDKSGLPSDRFSAERTGGSVSTLTIQRTQQEDSAVYLCATEFLLSGSYGYTFGSGTRLTVV.

In DNA, the CDR3 is TGTGCCATCAGTGAGTCCTACGGACAGGTTGGGGGATCCTACGAGCAGTACTTC. It codes for CAISESYGQVGGSYEQYF. V usage is TRBV10-3 and J usage is TRBJ2-7; 7 bases fit TRBD1. Germline lookup yields CDR1 ENHRY and CDR2 SYGVKD. V was pared by 0 bases and J by 1 base, with 12 bases of the junction left unmatched. This CDR3 region has 18 residues.

This clonotype occurred many times. The chain uses TRBV2 and TRBJ2-1; a weak D match, TRBD1 (6 bases). V shed 4 bases and J shed 5 bases, with 18 bases lying between them. Germline loops: CDR1 SNHLY, CDR2 FYNNEI. The CDR3 totals 16 residues. CDR3 in amino acids: CASSAHPGERHNEQFF. The DNA of the CDR3 is TGTGCCAGCAGTGCCCACCCAGGGGAGCGACACAATGAGCAGTTCTTC.

The chain combines TRBV27 with TRBJ2-7; TRBD2 aligns across 9 bases. CDR1 and CDR2 from the germline V gene are MNHEY and SMNVEV (reference sequence). CDR3 length: 16 amino acids. V lost 2 bases, J lost 4 bases, and 9 bases stayed unmatched. CDR3 sequence (DNA): TGTGCCAGCAGTTTAATAGGCGGGAGGGCCCTGTACGAGCAGTACTTC. Protein product: CASSLIGGRALYEQYF.

V gene TRBV4-3 combines with J gene TRBJ2-2, with 7 positions matching TRBD1. Germline V gene sequence: CDR1 LGHNA, CDR2 YSLEER. The CDR3 spans 16 residues. Trimming at V came to 0 bases and at J to 8 bases, leaving 9 bases not matched to a gene. CDR3 loop: CASSQDLRQGFGELFF. DNA for the CDR3: TGCGCCAGCAGCCAAGATTTGAGACAGGGATTTGGGGAGCTGTTTTTT.

This clonotype occurred a few times. The V call is TRBV12-3 or TRBV12-4, the J call TRBJ1-1; perhaps TRBD1 as D (6 bases). V lost 6 bases, J lost 1 base, and 15 bases lay in between. The CDR3 is 15 amino acids. The CDR3 DNA reads as TGTGCCAGCAGCCTAAACAGGGCCCGGAACACTGAAGCTTTCTTT. It translates to CASSLNRARNTEAFF.

This clonotype has a handful of counts. The chain is built from TRBV4-3 and TRBJ2-5, with D possibly being TRBD2 (5 bases). This CDR3 comprises 15 residues. Germline V gene sequence: CDR1 LGHNA, CDR2 YSLEER. The V end lost 0 bases, the J end lost 5 bases, and 13 bases lay between the germline ends. The CDR3 protein is CASSQDVWGVETQYF. For the CDR3, the DNA is TGCGCCAGCAGCCAAGATGTGTGGGGAGTGGAGACCCAGTACTTC.

With respect to this clonotype: An end of the junction differs from the germline gene, which may be a read error. This chain connects TRBV29-1 to TRBJ2-5, with D possibly called TRBD1 or TRBD2 (5 bases each). The germline V gene encodes CDR1 SQVTM and CDR2 ANQGSEA. The CDR3 sequence is 10 residues long. Here the CDR3 DNA reads TGCAGCGTGGAAGGGCAGGGAGTGTACTTC. It is translated as CSVEGQGVYF.

The rearrangement uses TRBV5-1 and TRBJ1-4; weak D call: TRBD1 (5 bases). The CDR3 runs 15 residues. The V gene's germline CDR1 is SGHRS and CDR2 YFSETQ. V was shortened by 4 bases and J by 8 bases, with 18 bases between the two germline ends. The CDR3 loop reads CASSHLRGWGEKLFF. The CDR3 nucleotides read TGCGCCAGCAGCCATCTAAGGGGATGGGGAGAAAAACTGTTTTTT. The full variable domain, completed using reference TRBV5-1 and TRBJ1-4, is KAGVTQTPRYLIKTRGQQVTLSCSPISGHRSVSWYQQTPGQGLQFLFEYFSETQRNKGNFPGRFSGRQFSNSRSEMNVSTLELGDSALYLCASSHLRGWGEKLFFGSGTQLSVL.

Turning to this clonotype: One end of the junction fails to match germline, which may point to a read error. The chain carries TRBV2 and TRBJ2-2; 13 bases map to TRBD2. CDR3 length: 18 residues. CDR1 is SNHLY and CDR2 is FYNNEI in the germline V gene. CDR3 region: CARSLGTSGEVSTGELFF. As DNA, the CDR3 is TGTGCCCGCAGTTTAGGGACTAGCGGGGAAGTTAGTACCGGGGAGCTGTTTTTT.

The rearrangement uses TRBV10-3 and TRBJ2-7, with D possibly called TRBD1 or TRBD2 (5 bases each). The CDR3 is 14 amino acids. Germline CDR1 is ENHRY and CDR2 is SYGVKD. V lost 5 bases to trimming and J lost 3 bases, with 14 bases between them. The CDR3 spells CAISSRDGRYEQYF. In DNA form, the CDR3 reads TGTGCCATCAGTTCCCGGGACGGACGCTACGAGCAGTACTTC.

This clonotype was seen ten or more times. The gene calls are TRBV15 and TRBJ1-1, with a possible D match to TRBD1 (5 bases). Per germline, CDR1 LNHNV and CDR2 YYDKDF (reference sequence). Trimming took off 1 base at V and 4 bases at J, with 10 bases between the two ends. This CDR3 is built from 14 residues. CDR3 amino acids: CATSRGGSGTEAFF. The CDR3 DNA is TGTGCCACCAGCAGAGGGGGCTCGGGCACTGAAGCTTTCTTT. Supplemented by reference TRBV15 and TRBJ1-1, the full variable domain reads DAMVIQNPRYQVTQFGKPVTLSCSQTLNHNVMYWYQQKSSQAPKLLFHYYDKDFNNEADTPDNFQSRRPNTSFCFLDIRSPGLGDTAMYLCATSRGGSGTEAFFGQGTRLTVV.

This clonotype appeared a few times. The chain employs TRBV5-1 and TRBJ2-1; 11 bases agree with TRBD2. The CDR3 is made up of 20 amino acids. Germline CDR1 reads SGHRS; CDR2 reads YFSETQ. After removal of 4 bases from V and 0 bases from J, the junction contained 15 bases not matched to a gene. The DNA of the CDR3 is TGCGCCAGCAGCCATCCACAGGGTCCTAGCGGGGGGTCCTCCTACAATGAGCAGTTCTTC. Encoded protein: CASSHPQGPSGGSSYNEQFF.

This clonotype was recorded a few times. The chain couples TRBV12-3 or TRBV12-4 to TRBJ2-3, with TRBD2 matching 8 bases. The CDR3 sequence is 12 residues long. The junction had 1 base not matched to a gene; V was cut back by 2 bases and J by 9 bases. CDR3 bases: TGTGCCAGCAGTTTACGGACTAGCACGCAGTATTTT. Its translation: CASSLRTSTQYF.

This clonotype was observed a few times. The chain couples TRBV4-3 to TRBJ2-3, with D perhaps matching TRBD2 (5 bases). Deletions cut 0 bases from V and 2 bases from J, with 12 bases between. The CDR3 runs 16 residues. Germline V gene data show CDR1 as LGHNA and CDR2 as YSLEER. The CDR3: CASSQDLAIHTDTQYF. For the CDR3, the DNA is TGCGCCAGCAGCCAAGATTTAGCGATTCACACAGATACGCAGTATTTT.

This clonotype turned up a few times. CDR3 coding DNA: TGTGCCAGCAGCGTAACGGGACTAGCGCGTCCCTACGAGCAGTACTTC. Protein: CASSVTGLARPYEQYF. The chain has TRBV7-2 and TRBJ2-7; TRBD2 agrees at 10 bases. Germline-derived CDR1 and CDR2 are SGHTA and FQGNSA. The CDR3 spans 16 residues. Unmatched junction bases numbered 9, after V lost 5 bases and J lost 2 bases.

This clonotype was found many times. This chain links TRBV24-1 with TRBJ2-3; D not certain. CDR3 length: 13 amino acids. Trimming shortened V by 1 base and J by 3 bases, and 4 bases separated the two germline ends. The germline CDR1 and CDR2 sequences are KGHDR and SFDVKD. CDR3 region: CATSDFRTDTQYF. In DNA form, the CDR3 reads TGTGCCACCAGTGATTTTAGAACAGATACGCAGTATTTT.